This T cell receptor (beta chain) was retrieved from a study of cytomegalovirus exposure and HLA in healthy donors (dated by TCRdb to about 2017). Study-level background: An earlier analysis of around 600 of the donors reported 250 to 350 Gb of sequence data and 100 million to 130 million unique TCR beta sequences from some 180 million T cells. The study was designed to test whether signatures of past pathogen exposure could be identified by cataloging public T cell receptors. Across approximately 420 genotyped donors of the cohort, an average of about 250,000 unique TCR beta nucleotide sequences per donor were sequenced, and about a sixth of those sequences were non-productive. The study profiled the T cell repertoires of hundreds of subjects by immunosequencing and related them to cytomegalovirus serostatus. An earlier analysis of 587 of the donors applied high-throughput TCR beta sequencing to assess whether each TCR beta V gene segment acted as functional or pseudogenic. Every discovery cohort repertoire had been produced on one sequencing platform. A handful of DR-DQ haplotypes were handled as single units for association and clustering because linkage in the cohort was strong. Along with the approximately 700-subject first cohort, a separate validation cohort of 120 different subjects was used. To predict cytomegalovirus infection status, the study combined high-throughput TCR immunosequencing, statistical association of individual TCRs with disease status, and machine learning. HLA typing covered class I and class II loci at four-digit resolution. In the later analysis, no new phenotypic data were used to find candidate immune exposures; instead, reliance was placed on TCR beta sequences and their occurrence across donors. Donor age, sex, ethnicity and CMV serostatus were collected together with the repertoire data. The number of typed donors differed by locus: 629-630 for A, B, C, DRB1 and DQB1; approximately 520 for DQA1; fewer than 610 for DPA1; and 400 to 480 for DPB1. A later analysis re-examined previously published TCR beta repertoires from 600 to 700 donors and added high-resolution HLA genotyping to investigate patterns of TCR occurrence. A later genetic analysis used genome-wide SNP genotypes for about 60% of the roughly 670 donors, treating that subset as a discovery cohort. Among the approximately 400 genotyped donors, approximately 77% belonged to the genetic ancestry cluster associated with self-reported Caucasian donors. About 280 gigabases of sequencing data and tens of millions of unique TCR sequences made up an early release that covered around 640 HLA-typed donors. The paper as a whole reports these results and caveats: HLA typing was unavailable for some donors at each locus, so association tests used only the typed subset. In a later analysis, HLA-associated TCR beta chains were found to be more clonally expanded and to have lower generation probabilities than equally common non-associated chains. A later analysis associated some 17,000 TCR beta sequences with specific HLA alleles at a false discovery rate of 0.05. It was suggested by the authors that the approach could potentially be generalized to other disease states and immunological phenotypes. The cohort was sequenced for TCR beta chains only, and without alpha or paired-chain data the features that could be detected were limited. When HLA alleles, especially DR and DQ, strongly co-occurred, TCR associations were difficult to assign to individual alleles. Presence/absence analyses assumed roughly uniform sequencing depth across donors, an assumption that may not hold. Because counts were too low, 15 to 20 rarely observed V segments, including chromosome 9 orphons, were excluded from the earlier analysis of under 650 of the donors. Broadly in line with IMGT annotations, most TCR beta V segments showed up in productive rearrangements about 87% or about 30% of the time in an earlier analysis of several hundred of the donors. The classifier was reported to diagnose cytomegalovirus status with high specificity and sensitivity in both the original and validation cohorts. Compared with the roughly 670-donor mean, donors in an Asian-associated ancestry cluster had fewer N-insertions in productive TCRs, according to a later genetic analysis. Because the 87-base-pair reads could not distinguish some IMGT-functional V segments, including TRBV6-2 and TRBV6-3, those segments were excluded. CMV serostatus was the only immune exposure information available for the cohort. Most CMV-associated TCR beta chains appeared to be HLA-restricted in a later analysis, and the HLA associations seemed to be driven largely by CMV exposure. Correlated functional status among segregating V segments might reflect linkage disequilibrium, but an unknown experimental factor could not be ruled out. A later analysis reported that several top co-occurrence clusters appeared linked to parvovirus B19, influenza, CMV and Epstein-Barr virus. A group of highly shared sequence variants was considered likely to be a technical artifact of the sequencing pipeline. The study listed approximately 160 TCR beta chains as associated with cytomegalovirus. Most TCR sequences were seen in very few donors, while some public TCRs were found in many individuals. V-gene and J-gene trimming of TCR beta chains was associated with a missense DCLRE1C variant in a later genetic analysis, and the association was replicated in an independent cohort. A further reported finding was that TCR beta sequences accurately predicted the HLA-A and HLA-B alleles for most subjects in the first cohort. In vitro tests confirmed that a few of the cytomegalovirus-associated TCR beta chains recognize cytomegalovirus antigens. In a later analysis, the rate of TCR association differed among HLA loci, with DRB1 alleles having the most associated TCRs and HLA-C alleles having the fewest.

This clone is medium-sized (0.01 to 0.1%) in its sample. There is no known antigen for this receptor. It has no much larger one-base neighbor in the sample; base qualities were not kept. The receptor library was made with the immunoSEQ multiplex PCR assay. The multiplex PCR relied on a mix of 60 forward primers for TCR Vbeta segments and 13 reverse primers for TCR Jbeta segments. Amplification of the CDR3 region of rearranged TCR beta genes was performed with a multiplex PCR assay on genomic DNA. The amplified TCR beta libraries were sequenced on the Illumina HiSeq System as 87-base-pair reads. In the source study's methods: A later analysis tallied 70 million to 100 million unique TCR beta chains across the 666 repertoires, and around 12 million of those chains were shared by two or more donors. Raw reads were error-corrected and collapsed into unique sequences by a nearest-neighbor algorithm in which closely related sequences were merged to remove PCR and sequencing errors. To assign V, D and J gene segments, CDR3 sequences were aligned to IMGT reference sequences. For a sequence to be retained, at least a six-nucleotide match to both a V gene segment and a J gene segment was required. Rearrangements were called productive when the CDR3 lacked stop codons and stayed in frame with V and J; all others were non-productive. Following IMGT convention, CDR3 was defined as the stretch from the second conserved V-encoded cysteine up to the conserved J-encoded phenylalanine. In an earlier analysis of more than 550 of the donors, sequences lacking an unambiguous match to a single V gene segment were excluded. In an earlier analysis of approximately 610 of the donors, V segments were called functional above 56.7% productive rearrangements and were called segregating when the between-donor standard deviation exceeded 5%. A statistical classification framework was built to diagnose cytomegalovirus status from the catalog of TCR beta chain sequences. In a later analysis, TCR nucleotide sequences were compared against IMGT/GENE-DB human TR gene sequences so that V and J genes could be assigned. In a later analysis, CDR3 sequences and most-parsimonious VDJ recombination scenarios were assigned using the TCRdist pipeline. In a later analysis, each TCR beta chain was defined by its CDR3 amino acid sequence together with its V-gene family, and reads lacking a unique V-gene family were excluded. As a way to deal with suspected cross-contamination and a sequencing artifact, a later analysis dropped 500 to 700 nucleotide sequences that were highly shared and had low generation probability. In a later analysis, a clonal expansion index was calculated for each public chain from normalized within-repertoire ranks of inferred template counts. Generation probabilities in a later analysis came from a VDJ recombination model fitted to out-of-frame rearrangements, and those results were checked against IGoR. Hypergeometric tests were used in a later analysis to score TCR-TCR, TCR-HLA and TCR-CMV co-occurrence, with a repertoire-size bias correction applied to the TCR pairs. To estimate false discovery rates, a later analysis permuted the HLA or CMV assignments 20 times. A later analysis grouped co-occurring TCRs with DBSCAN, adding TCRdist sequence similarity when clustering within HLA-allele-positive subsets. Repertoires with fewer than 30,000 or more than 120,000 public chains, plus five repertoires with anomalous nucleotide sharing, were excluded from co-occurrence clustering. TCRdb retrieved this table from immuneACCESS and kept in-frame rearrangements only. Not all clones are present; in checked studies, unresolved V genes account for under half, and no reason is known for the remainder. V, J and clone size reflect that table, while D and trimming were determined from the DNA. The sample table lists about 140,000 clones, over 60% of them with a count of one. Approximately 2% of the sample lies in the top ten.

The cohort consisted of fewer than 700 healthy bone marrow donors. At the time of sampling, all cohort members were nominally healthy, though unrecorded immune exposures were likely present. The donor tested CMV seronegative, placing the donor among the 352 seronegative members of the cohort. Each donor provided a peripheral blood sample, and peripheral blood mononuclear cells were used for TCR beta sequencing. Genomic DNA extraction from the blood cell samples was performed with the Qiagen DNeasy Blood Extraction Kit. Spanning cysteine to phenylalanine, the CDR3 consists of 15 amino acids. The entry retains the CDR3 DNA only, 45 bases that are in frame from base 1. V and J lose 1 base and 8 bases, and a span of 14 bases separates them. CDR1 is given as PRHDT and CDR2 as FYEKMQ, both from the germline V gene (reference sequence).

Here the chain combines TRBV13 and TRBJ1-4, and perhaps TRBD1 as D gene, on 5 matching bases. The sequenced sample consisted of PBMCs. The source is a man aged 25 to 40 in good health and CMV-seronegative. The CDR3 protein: CASSLASDRGEKLFF. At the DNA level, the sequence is TGTGCCAGCAGCTTAGCCTCCGACCGGGGGGAAAAACTGTTTTTT. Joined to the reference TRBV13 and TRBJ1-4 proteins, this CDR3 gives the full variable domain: AAGVIQSPRHLIKEKRETATLKCYPIPRHDTVYWYQQGPGQDPQFLISFYEKMQSDKGSIPDRFSAQQFSDYHSELNMSSLELGDSALYFCASSLASDRGEKLFFGSGTQLSVL.